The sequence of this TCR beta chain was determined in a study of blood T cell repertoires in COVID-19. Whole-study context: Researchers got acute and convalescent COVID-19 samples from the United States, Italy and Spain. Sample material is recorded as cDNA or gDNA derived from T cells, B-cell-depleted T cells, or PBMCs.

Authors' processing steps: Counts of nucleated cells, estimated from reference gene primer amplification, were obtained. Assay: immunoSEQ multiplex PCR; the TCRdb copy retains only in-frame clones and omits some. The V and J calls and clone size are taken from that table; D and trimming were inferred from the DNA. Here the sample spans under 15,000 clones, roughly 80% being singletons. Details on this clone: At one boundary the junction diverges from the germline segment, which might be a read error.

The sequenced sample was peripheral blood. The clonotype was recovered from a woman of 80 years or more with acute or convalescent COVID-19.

CDR3 sequence (DNA): TGTGCCATCAGTGAGTCAGGGACTAGCGGGGGAATAGAAAACTTC. Its protein product is CAISESGTSGGIENF. V and J are TRBV10-3 and TRBJ2-7; 14 nucleotides line up with TRBD2. The germline V gene encodes CDR1 ENHRY and CDR2 SYGVKD. The CDR3 sequence is 15 residues long.